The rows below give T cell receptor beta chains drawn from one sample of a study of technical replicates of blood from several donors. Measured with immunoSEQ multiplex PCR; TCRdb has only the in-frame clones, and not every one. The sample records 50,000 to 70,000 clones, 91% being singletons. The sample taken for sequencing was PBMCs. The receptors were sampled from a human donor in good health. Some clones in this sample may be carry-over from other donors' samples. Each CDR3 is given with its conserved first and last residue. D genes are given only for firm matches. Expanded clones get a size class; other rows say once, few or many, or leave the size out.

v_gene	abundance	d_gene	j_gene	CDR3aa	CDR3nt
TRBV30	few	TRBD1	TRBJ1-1	CAWSSGTGEAFF	TGTGCCTGGAGTTCCGGGACAGGGGAAGCTTTCTTT
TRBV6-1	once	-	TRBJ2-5	CASRASGHPQETQYF	TGTGCCAGCAGGGCCTCGGGACACCCCCAAGAGACCCAGTACTTC
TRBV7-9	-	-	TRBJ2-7	CASSLGGREQYF	TGTGCCAGCAGCTTAGGGGGCCGGGAGCAGTACTTC
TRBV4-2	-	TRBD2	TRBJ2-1	CASSQEALAGVDEQFF	TGTGCCAGCAGCCAAGAGGCACTAGCGGGAGTCGATGAGCAGTTCTTC
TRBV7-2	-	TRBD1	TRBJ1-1	CASSSRGQTNTEAFF	TGTGCCAGCAGCTCCAGGGGACAGACGAACACTGAAGCTTTCTTT
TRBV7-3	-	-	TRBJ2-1	CASSPLGGGGYNEQFF	TGTGCCAGCAGCCCCCTAGGGGGAGGGGGATACAATGAGCAGTTCTTC
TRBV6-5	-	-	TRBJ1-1	CASSYSGHTEAFF	TGTGCCAGCAGTTACTCGGGCCACACTGAAGCTTTCTTT
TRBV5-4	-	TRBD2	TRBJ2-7	CASSSWTSNFEQYF	TGTGCCAGCAGCTCCTGGACTAGCAACTTCGAGCAGTACTTC
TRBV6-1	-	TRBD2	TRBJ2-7	CASSAQPGGLNEQYF	TGTGCCAGCAGTGCCCAGCCGGGGGGGCTCAACGAGCAGTACTTC
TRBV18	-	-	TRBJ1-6	CASSPLKGGSPLHF	TGTGCCAGCTCACCACTGAAAGGAGGATCACCCCTCCACTTT
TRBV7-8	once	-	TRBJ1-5	CASSSTNSPAQPQHF	TGTGCCAGCAGCTCGACAAATTCCCCGGCCCAGCCCCAGCATTTT
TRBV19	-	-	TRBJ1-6	CASSTYRENNSPLHF	TGTGCCAGTAGTACGTACCGGGAGAACAATTCACCCCTCCACTTT
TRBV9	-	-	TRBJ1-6	CASSVNRVGNSPLHF	TGTGCCAGCAGCGTAAACAGGGTGGGAAATTCACCCCTCCACTTT
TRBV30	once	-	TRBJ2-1	CAWSRGGGDEQFF	TGTGCCTGGAGTCGTGGGGGAGGCGATGAGCAGTTCTTC
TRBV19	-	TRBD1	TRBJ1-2	CASSIEHRGSSYGYTF	TGTGCCAGTAGTATAGAACACAGGGGTTCGAGCTATGGCTACACCTTC
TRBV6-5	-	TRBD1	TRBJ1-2	CASSRQGYHGYTF	TGTGCCAGCAGTAGACAGGGGTACCATGGCTACACCTTC
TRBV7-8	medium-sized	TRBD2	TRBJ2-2	CASSKLGRVNTGELFF	TGTGCCAGCAGCAAACTCGGGAGGGTTAATACCGGGGAGCTGTTTTTT
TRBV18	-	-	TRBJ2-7	CASSQGQPGRSYEQYF	TGTGCCAGCTCACAAGGACAGCCCGGGCGCTCCTACGAGCAGTACTTC
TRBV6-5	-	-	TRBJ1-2	CASKSSNYGYTF	TGTGCCAGCAAATCCTCTAACTATGGCTACACCTTC
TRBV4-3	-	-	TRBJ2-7	CASSPAASGAYEQYF	TGCGCCAGCAGCCCCGCTGCCTCAGGGGCCTACGAGCAGTACTTC
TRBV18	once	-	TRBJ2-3	CASSLTGIGTDTQYF	TGTGCCAGCTCACTAACAGGGATAGGCACAGATACGCAGTATTTT
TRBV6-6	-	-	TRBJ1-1	CASGTEGGYTEAFF	TGTGCCAGCGGGACGGAGGGCGGATACACTGAAGCTTTCTTT
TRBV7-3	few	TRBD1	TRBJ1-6	CASSTGTGNSPLHF	TGTGCCAGCAGCACAGGGACAGGGAATTCACCCCTCCACTTT
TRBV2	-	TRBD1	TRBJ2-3	CASSVGTGPTDTQYF	TGTGCCAGCAGTGTTGGGACAGGCCCAACAGATACGCAGTATTTT
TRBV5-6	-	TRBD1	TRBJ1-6	CASSSDRGNSPLHF	TGTGCCAGCAGCTCGGACAGGGGTAATTCACCCCTCCACTTT
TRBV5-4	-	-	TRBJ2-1	CASGGAWYNEQFF	TGTGCCAGCGGCGGGGCTTGGTACAATGAGCAGTTCTTC
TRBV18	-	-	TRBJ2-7	CATHGSGTSEQYF	TGTGCCACCCACGGGTCCGGCACTTCCGAGCAGTACTTC
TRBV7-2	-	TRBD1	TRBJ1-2	CASSRQGPVGYTF	TGTGCCAGCAGCAGACAGGGGCCTGTTGGCTACACCTTC
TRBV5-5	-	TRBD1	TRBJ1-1	CASSRGQATNTEAFF	TGTGCCAGCAGCCGGGGACAGGCTACGAACACTGAAGCTTTCTTT
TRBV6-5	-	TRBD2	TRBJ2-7	CASSYESGGVDEQYF	TGTGCCAGCAGTTACGAGAGCGGGGGAGTCGACGAGCAGTACTTC
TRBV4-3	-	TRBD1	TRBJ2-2	CASSGRDRFTGELFF	TGCGCCAGCAGCGGCCGGGACAGGTTCACCGGGGAGCTGTTTTTT
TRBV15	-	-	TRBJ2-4	CATSRAGTLAKNIQYF	TGTGCCACCAGCAGAGCCGGGACACTAGCCAAAAACATTCAGTACTTC
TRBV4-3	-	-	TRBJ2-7	CASSQDRDYEQYF	TGCGCCAGCAGCCAAGATCGCGATTACGAGCAGTACTTC
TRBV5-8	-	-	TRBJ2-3	CASSSGLFASTDTQYF	TGTGCCAGCAGCTCCGGACTATTTGCCAGCACAGATACGCAGTATTTT
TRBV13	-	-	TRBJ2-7	CASSGSGGEQYF	TGTGCCAGCAGCGGGTCCGGGGGAGAGCAGTACTTC
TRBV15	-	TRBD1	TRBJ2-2	CATSGSTGTGPGELFF	TGTGCCACCAGCGGATCAACCGGGACAGGACCCGGGGAGCTGTTTTTT
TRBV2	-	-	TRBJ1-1	CASRKPTGGNTEAFF	TGTGCCAGCAGGAAGCCGACAGGAGGGAACACTGAAGCTTTCTTT
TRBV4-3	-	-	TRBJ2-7	CASSPQRVSYEQYF	TGCGCCAGCAGTCCACAGCGGGTTTCCTACGAGCAGTACTTC
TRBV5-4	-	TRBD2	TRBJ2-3	CASSLDASGAVGSQYF	TGTGCCAGCAGCTTGGACGCTAGCGGGGCCGTAGGGTCGCAGTATTTT
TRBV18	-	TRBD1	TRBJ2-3	CASSPGQEAQYF	TGTGCCAGCTCACCGGGACAGGAGGCGCAGTATTTT
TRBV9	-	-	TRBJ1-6	CASSSGYSGSQSPLHF	TGTGCCAGCAGCTCGGGGTACAGCGGTTCTCAGTCACCCCTCCACTTT
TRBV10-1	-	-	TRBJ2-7	CASSERGIYYEQYF	TGCGCCAGCAGTGAGAGGGGGATCTACTACGAGCAGTACTTC
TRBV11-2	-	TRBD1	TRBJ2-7	CASRGQGRYEQYF	TGTGCCAGCAGGGGACAGGGTCGGTACGAGCAGTACTTC
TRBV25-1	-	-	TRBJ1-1	CASRQLMNTEAFF	TGTGCCAGCCGACAGCTCATGAACACTGAAGCTTTCTTT
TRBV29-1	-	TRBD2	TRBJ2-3	CSGRTSGNTQYF	TGCAGCGGCCGGACTAGCGGGAACACGCAGTATTTT